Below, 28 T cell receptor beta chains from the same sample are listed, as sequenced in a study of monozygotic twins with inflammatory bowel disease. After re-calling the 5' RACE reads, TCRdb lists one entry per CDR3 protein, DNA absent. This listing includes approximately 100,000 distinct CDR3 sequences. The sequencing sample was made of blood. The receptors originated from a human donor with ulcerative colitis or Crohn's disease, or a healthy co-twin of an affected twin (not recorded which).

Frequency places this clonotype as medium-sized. Here the CDR3 reads CAISEPGGNTEAFF. The chain joins TRBV10-3 to TRBJ1-1. The CDR3 has 14 amino acids. Germline V gene data show CDR1 as ENHRY and CDR2 as SYGVKD.

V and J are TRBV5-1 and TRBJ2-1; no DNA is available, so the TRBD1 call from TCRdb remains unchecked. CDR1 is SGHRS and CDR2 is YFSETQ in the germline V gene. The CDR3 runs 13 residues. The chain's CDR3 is CASSTGSLNEQFF.

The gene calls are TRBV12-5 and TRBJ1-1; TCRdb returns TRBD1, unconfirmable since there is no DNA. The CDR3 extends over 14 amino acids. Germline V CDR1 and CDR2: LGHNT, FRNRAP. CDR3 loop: CASGLGQRNTEAFF.

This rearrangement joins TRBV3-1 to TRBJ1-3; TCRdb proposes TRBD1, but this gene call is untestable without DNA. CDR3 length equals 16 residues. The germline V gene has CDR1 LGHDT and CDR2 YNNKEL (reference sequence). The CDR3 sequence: CASSQDPGQMGNTIYF. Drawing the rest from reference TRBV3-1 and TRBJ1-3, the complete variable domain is DTAVSQTPKYLVTQMGNDKSIKCEQNLGHDTMYWYKQDSKKFLKIMFSYNNKELIINETVPNRFSPKSPDKAHLNLHINSLELGDSAVYFCASSQDPGQMGNTIYFGEGSWLTVV.

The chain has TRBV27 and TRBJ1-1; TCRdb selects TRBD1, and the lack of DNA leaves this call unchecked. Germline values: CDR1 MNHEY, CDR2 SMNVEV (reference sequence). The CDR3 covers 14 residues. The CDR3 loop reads CASSPQPGNTEAFF.

The CDR3: CSARVSPDTRSYEQYF. The chain links TRBV20-1 to TRBJ2-7. The CDR3 consists of 16 residues. Germline V gene data show CDR1 as DFQATT and CDR2 as SNEGSKA (reference sequence).

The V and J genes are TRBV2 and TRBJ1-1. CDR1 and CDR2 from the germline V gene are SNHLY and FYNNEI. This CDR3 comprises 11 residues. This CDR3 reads CASSLNTEAFF.

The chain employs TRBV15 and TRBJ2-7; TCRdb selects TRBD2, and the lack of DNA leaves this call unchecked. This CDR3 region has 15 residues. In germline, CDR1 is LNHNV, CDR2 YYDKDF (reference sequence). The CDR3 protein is CATSRAYGPSYEQYF.

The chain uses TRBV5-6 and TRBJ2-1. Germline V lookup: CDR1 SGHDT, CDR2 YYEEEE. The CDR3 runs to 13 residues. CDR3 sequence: CASSSDKYNEQFF.

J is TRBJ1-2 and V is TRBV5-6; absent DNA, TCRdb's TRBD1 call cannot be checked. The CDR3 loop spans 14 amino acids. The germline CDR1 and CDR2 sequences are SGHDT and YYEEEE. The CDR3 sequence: CASTRAGISYGYTF.

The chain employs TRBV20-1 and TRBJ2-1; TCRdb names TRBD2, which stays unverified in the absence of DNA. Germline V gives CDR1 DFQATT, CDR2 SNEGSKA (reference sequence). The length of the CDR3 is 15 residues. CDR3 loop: CSARDQSGASNEQFF.

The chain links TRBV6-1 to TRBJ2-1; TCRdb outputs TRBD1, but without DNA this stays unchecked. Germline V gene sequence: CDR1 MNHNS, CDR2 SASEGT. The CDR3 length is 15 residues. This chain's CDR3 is CASRGTGVSYNEQFF.

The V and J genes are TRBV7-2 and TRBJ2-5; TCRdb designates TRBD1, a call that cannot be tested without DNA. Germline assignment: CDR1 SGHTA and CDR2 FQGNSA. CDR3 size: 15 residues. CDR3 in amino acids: CASSPLYGGEETQYF.

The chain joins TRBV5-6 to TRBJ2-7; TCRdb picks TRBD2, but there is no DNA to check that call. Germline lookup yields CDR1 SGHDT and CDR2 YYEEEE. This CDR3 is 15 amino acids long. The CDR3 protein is CASSLGAGALYEQYF.

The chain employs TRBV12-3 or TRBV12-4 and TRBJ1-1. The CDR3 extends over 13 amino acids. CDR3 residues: CASSLTGWSEAFF.

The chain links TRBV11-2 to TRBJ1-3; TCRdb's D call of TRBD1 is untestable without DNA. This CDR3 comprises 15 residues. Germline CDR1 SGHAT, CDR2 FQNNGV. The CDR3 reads CASSPDRGPGNTIYF. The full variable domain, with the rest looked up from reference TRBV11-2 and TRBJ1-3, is EAGVAQSPRYKIIEKRQSVAFWCNPISGHATLYWYQQILGQGPKLLIQFQNNGVVDDSQLPKDRFSAERLKGVDSTLKIQPAKLEDSAVYLCASSPDRGPGNTIYFGEGSWLTVV.

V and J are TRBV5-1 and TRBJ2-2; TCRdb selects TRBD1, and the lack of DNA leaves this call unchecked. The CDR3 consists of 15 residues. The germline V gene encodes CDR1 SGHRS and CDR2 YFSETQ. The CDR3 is CASSPAGDESGELFF.

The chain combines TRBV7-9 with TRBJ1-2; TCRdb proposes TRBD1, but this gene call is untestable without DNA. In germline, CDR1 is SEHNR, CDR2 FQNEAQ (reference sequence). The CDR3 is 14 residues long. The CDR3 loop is CASSSGTGPYGYTF.

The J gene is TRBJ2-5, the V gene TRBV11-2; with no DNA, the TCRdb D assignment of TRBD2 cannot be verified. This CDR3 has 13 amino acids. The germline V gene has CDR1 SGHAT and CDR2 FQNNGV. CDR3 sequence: CASSRGGRETQYF.

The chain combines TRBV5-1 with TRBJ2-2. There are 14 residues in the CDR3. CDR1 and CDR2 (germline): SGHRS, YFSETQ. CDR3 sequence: CASSLALGTGELFF.

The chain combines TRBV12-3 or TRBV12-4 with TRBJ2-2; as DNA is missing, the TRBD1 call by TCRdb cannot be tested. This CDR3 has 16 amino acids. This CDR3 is CASSLGSGLWAGELFF.

The CDR3 reads CASSQDRGRPQHF. V and J are TRBV3-1 and TRBJ1-5; there is no DNA to check the TCRdb D call of TRBD1. CDR3 length: 13 amino acids. Per germline, CDR1 LGHDT and CDR2 YNNKEL (reference sequence).

The CDR3 sequence: CASSYEVPYNEQFF. This chain connects TRBV6-2 or TRBV6-3 to TRBJ2-1; TCRdb gives TRBD2 as the D gene, but with no DNA this cannot be confirmed. CDR3 length: 14 residues. CDR1 and CDR2 (germline): MNHEY, SVGEGT.

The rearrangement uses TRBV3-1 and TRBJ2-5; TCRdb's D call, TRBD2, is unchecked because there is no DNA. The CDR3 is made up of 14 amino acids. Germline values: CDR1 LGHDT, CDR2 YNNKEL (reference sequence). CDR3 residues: CASSQRGGGETQYF.

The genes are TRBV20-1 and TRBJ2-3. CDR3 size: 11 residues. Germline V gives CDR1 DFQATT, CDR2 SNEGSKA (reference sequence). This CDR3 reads CSADDRLAQYF.

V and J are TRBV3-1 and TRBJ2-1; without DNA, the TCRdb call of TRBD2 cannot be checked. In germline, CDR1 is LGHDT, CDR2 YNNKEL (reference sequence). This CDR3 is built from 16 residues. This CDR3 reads CASSQMVASGYNEQFF.

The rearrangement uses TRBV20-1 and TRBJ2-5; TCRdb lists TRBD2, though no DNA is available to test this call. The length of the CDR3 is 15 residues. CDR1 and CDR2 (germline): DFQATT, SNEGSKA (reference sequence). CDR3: CSATPQASGGGTQYF.

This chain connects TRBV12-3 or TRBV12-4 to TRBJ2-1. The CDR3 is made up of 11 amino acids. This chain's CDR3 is CASSGCTEQFF.